These 26 T cell receptor beta chains originate from one sample sequenced in a study of graft-versus-host responses after intestinal transplantation (dated by TCRdb to the early 2020s). Their cognate antigens are unknown. Explained via the paper, the time point label denotes: cells obtained before transplantation from donor or recipient. Library prep was done by the immunoSEQ multiplex PCR assay. TCRdb provides this immuneACCESS table in a form limited to in-frame rearrangements. Some clones are lacking; in checked studies, under half of them reflect an unresolved V gene, and why the rest are absent is not known. The sample yields about 120,000 clones; approximately 90% were counted once. Of the sample, about 0.18% falls within the top ten clones. Here the sequenced sample was unstimulated CD4+ T cells sorted from spleen or lymph node cells, taken before intestinal transplant. Source of these receptors: a human donor who received an intestinal transplant.

The chain joins TRBV27 to TRBJ2-7; 8 bases match TRBD2. Germline values: CDR1 MNHEY, CDR2 SMNVEV (reference sequence). The length of the CDR3 is 14 residues. The V segment lost 3 bases and the J segment 5 bases; nucleotides outside the gene matches: 6. CDR3 amino acids: CASSFRHGGDEQYF. CDR3 sequence (DNA): TGTGCCAGCAGTTTTAGACACGGGGGGGACGAGCAGTACTTC.

The V and J genes are TRBV11-2 and TRBJ2-5, with 9 bases identical to TRBD2. Germline values: CDR1 SGHAT, CDR2 FQNNGV. V gave up 1 base and J gave up 5 bases; unmatched junction bases: 11. The CDR3 covers 17 residues. CDR3 in amino acids: CASSLGWRGGRGETQYF. CDR3 DNA: TGTGCCAGCAGCTTAGGGTGGCGGGGGGGCCGAGGGGAGACCCAGTACTTC.

The rearrangement links TRBV7-3 to TRBJ2-3; 14 nucleotides agree with TRBD2. Trimming took 4 bases from V and 6 from J; bases not matched to a gene: 6. The CDR3 spans 16 residues. Germline CDR1 is SGHTA and CDR2 is FQGTGA. The CDR3 nucleotides read TGTGCCAGCAGCTGGGGACTAGCGGGAGCCGTCGATACGCAGTATTTT. Translation: CASSWGLAGAVDTQYF. Combining the CDR3 with reference TRBV7-3 and TRBJ2-3 gives the whole variable domain GAGVSQTPSNKVTEKGKYVELRCDPISGHTALYWYRQSLGQGPEFLIYFQGTGAADDSGLPNDRFFAVRPEGSVSTLKIQRTERGDSAVYLCASSWGLAGAVDTQYFGPGTRLTVL.

The chain joins TRBV9 to TRBJ1-2, with D tentatively TRBD1 (5 bases). The CDR3 is 13 residues long. Between the trimmed V and J ends, which lost 0 bases and 2 bases, there was a span of 5 bases. Germline values: CDR1 SGDLS, CDR2 YYNGEE. The DNA of the CDR3 is TGTGCCAGCAGCGTAGGACAGAACTATGGCTACACCTTC. Amino acids: CASSVGQNYGYTF.

The gene calls are TRBV5-1 and TRBJ2-7; the D is unclear. V lost 7 bases and J lost 1, with 15 bases in between. The CDR3 spans 14 residues. Germline V gene lookup returns CDR1 SGHRS and CDR2 YFSETQ. The DNA of the CDR3 is TGCGCCAGCCGAGACCTCCCAGGATCCTACGAGCAGTACTTC. This translates into CASRDLPGSYEQYF.

This chain's CDR3 is CSVEAWTGGTGELFF. The CDR3 region has the DNA TGCAGCGTTGAAGCCTGGACAGGGGGCACCGGGGAGCTGTTTTTT. This chain uses TRBV29-1 with TRBJ2-2; 10 positions match TRBD1. From germline, CDR1 is SQVTM and CDR2 ANQGSEA. The CDR3 has 15 amino acids. V shed 1 base and J 4 bases; nucleotides not matched to a gene: 3.

The chain carries TRBV7-2 and TRBJ1-5; D is undetermined. CDR3 length: 15 amino acids. V lost 1 base to trimming and J lost 2 bases, with 9 bases between them. CDR1 and CDR2 (germline): SGHTA, FQGNSA. The CDR3 nucleotides read TGTGCCAGCAGCTTAGGAGGAGTACGCAATCAGCCCCAGCATTTT. Protein product: CASSLGGVRNQPQHF.

This chain links TRBV7-6 with TRBJ2-2; the D gene is possibly TRBD1 (6 bases). Germline values: CDR1 SGHVS, CDR2 FNYEAQ. The CDR3 contains 15 residues. Trimming took off 5 bases at V and 5 bases at J, with 15 bases between the two ends. The CDR3, as DNA: TGTGCCAGCAGCGCAAACAGGGTTGGAACCGGGGAGCTGTTTTTT. It translates to CASSANRVGTGELFF. Full variable domain (missing parts from reference TRBV7-6 and TRBJ2-2): GAGVSQSPRYKVTKRGQDVALRCDPISGHVSLYWYRQALGQGPEFLTYFNYEAQQDKSGLPNDRFSAERPEGSISTLTIQRTEQRDSAMYRCASSANRVGTGELFFGEGSRLTVL.

The chain uses TRBV28 and TRBJ1-2; D not certain. V lost 5 bases, J lost 5 bases, and 24 bases lay in between. Looked up from germline, CDR1 is MDHEN and CDR2 is SYDVKM. This CDR3 contains 17 residues. The CDR3 region has the DNA TGTGCCAGCAGTCCCCGACCGATAGTGGGCCGCCCTTATGGCTACACCTTC. It encodes CASSPRPIVGRPYGYTF.

The V and J genes are TRBV5-4 and TRBJ2-7; D unclear. The CDR3 length is 13 residues. Germline CDR1 reads SGHNT; CDR2 reads YYREEE (reference sequence). Trimming removed 0 bases at V and 5 bases at J, with 9 bases between. The CDR3 bases are TGTGCCAGCAGCTTGGATGGTGTAGACGAGCAGTACTTC. Its protein is CASSLDGVDEQYF.

This clone showed up just a few times. The chain links TRBV19 to TRBJ1-6, with D possibly TRBD1 on 6 matching bases. The CDR3 totals 13 residues. Germline V gene sequence: CDR1 LNHDA, CDR2 SQIVND (reference sequence). The V and J ends lost 6 bases and 9 bases respectively, with 12 bases between them. The DNA of the CDR3 is TGTGCCAGTAGGGTGGACAGAACTTCACCCCTCCACTTT. This sequence encodes CASRVDRTSPLHF.

This chain joins TRBV28 and TRBJ2-7, with TRBD2 matching over 8 bases. Trimming cost V 5 bases and J 3 bases; bases outside gene matches: 9. The CDR3 length is 15 residues. The V gene's germline CDR1 is MDHEN and CDR2 SYDVKM. Written as DNA, the CDR3 is TGTGCCAGCAGTACTCCGGGACTAGGTTTCTACGAGCAGTACTTC. Translating it yields CASSTPGLGFYEQYF.

In its sample, this clone was seen a few times. The chain carries TRBV29-1 and TRBJ1-5, with 10 nucleotides matching TRBD1. The CDR3 consists of 12 residues. Germline V gene data show CDR1 as SQVTM and CDR2 as ANQGSEA. Trimming took 7 bases from V and 5 from J; bases not matched to a gene: 2. The chain's CDR3 is CSAGTGDQPQHF. As DNA, the CDR3 is TGCAGCGCCGGGACAGGGGATCAGCCCCAGCATTTT.

The chain employs TRBV5-1 and TRBJ2-3; D not certain. Trimming shortened V by 4 bases and J by 6 bases, and 6 bases separated the two germline ends. Per the germline V gene, CDR1 is SGHRS and CDR2 is YFSETQ. The CDR3 runs to 11 residues. This CDR3 reads CASSAADTQYF. CDR3 DNA: TGCGCCAGCAGCGCAGCGGATACGCAGTATTTT.

The chain has TRBV7-2 and TRBJ2-7; 8 nucleotides align to TRBD2. Germline V gene data show CDR1 as SGHTA and CDR2 as FQGNSA. J gave up 2 bases and V 5 bases, and 8 bases lay outside the gene matches. This CDR3 comprises 15 residues. This CDR3 reads CASSPRGGSPYEQYF. CDR3 nucleotide sequence: TGTGCCAGCAGCCCCCGCGGGGGGTCCCCCTACGAGCAGTACTTC.

This sequence joins TRBV30 and TRBJ2-1; 8 nucleotides align to TRBD2. The CDR3 is 15 residues long. From germline, CDR1 is GTSNPN and CDR2 SVGIG (reference sequence). V shed 0 bases, J shed 6 bases, and the junction held 7 bases outside the gene matches. CDR3 DNA sequence: TGTGCCTGGAGTGTACCGGGACTAGGCACCAATGAGCAGTTCTTC. Protein product: CAWSVPGLGTNEQFF.

The J gene is TRBJ1-4, the V gene TRBV4-3, with 7 nucleotides matching TRBD1. With 6 bases clipped from V and 5 bases from J, the junction kept 6 bases outside the gene matches. CDR3 length: 14 residues. Germline V gives CDR1 LGHNA, CDR2 YSLEER. This chain's CDR3 is CASSQGQINEKLFF. In DNA form, the CDR3 reads TGCGCCAGCAGTCAGGGACAGATAAATGAAAAACTGTTTTTT.

This rearrangement joins TRBV19 to TRBJ2-2, with 7 bases identical to TRBD1. The CDR3 sequence is 16 residues long. From germline, CDR1 is LNHDA and CDR2 SQIVND (reference sequence). V shed 4 bases, J shed 2 bases, and the junction held 7 bases outside the gene matches. The CDR3 nucleotides read TGTGCCAGTAGTAAGGGGGCAGGGGTCAACACCGGGGAGCTGTTTTTT. It translates to CASSKGAGVNTGELFF.

This clone was observed a single time. The chain joins TRBV5-4 to TRBJ2-7; 10 nucleotides align to TRBD1. CDR1 and CDR2 (germline): SGHNT, YYREEE (reference sequence). The CDR3 contains 16 residues. V lost 4 bases to trimming and J lost 6 bases; unmatched junction nucleotides: 13. This chain's CDR3 is CASSTARDRGRGEQYF. The CDR3 DNA follows: TGTGCCAGCAGCACCGCCCGGGACAGGGGAAGGGGCGAGCAGTACTTC.

CDR3 in amino acids: CASSLEQGAIEAFF. The CDR3 DNA reads TGTGCCAGCAGCTTAGAACAGGGGGCCATCGAAGCTTTCTTT. The rearrangement links TRBV7-9 to TRBJ1-1, with 9 bases fitting TRBD1. V dropped 1 base and J dropped 8; count of bases not matched to a gene: 5. Looked up from germline, CDR1 is SEHNR and CDR2 is FQNEAQ (reference sequence). The CDR3 loop spans 14 amino acids.

This clone was found once. The chain employs TRBV19 and TRBJ1-5; D is perhaps TRBD1 (5 bases). The V end was cut by 6 bases, the J end by 5 bases, with 17 bases between. Germline CDR1 and CDR2: LNHDA and SQIVND (reference sequence). The CDR3 has 15 residues. In nucleotides, the CDR3 is TGTGCCAGTAGCCAACCCCCGGCGGGGGATCAGCCCCAGCATTTT. Its translation: CASSQPPAGDQPQHF.

The chain couples TRBV4-3 to TRBJ2-7, with D maybe TRBD2 (7 bases). The CDR3 runs to 16 residues. The germline gives CDR1 LGHNA, CDR2 YSLEER. Trimming stripped 0 bases from V and 3 bases from J, with 15 bases between. CDR3 nucleotide sequence: TGCGCCAGCAGCCAAGAGCAGGGAGGGGGGAGCTACGAGCAGTACTTC. Protein sequence: CASSQEQGGGSYEQYF.

The chain combines TRBV19 with TRBJ1-5; a weak D match, TRBD1 (5 bases). The CDR3 totals 15 residues. Germline values: CDR1 LNHDA, CDR2 SQIVND (reference sequence). Trimming left V 6 bases short and J 0 bases short, with 12 bases between. CDR3 residues: CASSIGGYSNQPQHF. CDR3 nucleotide sequence: TGTGCCAGTAGCATCGGGGGTTATAGCAATCAGCCCCAGCATTTT.

V gene TRBV27 combines with J gene TRBJ2-2; 9 bases align to TRBD2. CDR1 MNHEY and CDR2 SMNVEV come from the germline V gene (reference sequence). With 3 bases clipped from V and 4 bases from J, the junction kept 3 bases outside the gene matches. The CDR3 is 15 residues long. CDR3 DNA sequence: TGTGCCAGCAGTTTTAGCGGGAGAGGCACCGGGGAGCTGTTTTTT. The encoded protein is CASSFSGRGTGELFF.

The rearrangement joins TRBV10-3 to TRBJ2-3; 7 bases align to TRBD2. The CDR3 sequence is 14 residues long. Germline CDR1 and CDR2: ENHRY and SYGVKD. The CDR3 here is CDIDGEGSTDTQYF. The DNA for the CDR3 is TGTGACATAGACGGGGAGGGCTCGACAGATACGCAGTATTTT.

The CDR3 reads CASSPRTGKIYTF. CDR3 in DNA: TGTGCCAGCAGCCCTCGGACAGGGAAGATCTACACCTTC. The V call is TRBV7-8, the J call TRBJ1-2, with 8 bases matching TRBD1. The CDR3 contains 13 residues. The V and J ends lost 5 bases and 10 bases, in that order; junction bases with no gene match: 9. Germline CDR1 and CDR2: SGHVS and FQNEAQ. Variable domain in full (rest from reference TRBV7-8 and TRBJ1-2): GAGVSQSPRYKVAKRGQDVALRCDPISGHVSLFWYQQALGQGPEFLTYFQNEAQLDKSGLPSDRFFAERPEGSVSTLKIQRTQQEDSAVYLCASSPRTGKIYTFGSGTRLTVV.